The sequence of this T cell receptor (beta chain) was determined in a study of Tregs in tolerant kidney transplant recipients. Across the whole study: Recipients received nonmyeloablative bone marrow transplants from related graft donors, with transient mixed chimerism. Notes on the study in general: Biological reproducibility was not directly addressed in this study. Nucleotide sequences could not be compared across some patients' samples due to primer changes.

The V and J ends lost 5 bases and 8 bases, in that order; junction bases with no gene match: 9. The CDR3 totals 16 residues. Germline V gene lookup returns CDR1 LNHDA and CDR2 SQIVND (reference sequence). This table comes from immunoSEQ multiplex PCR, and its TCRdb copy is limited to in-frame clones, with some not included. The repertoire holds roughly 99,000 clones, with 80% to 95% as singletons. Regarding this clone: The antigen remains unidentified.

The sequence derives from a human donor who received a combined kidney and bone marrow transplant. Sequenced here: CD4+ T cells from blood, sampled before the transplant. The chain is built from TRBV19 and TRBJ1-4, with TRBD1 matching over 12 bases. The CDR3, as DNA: TGTGCCAGTAGTCTAACTACCGGGACAGGGGGCGAAAAACTGTTTTTT. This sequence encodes CASSLTTGTGGEKLFF.